A selection of T cell receptor beta chains follows, all from one sample in a study of CD8 T cells in Susac syndrome. Each CDR3 protein gets one entry after TCRdb re-called the immunoSEQ multiplex PCR reads with MiXCR. The data show about 140,000 distinct CDR3 sequences, approximately 95% seen once. The source material was CD4+ T cells from PBMCs. These receptors originate from a human donor with multiple sclerosis. CDR3s include the opening cysteine and the closing phenylalanine or tryptophan. A D gene is named only where the DNA matches it firmly. A row's size may be missing; if present it is once, few, many or a size class.

d_gene	v_gene	j_gene	abundance	CDR3nt	CDR3aa
TRBD2	TRBV4-1	TRBJ2-1	once	TGCGCCAGCAGCCACCGGACTAGCGGGAGGGGTAATGAGCAGTTCTTC	CASSHRTSGRGNEQFF
NA	TRBV9	TRBJ1-1	once	TGTGCCAGCAGCGCGGAATTACAGGGCGGGGACACTGAAGCTTTCTTT	CASSAELQGGDTEAFF
NA	TRBV15	TRBJ1-2	NA	TGTGCCACCAGCAGAATTCGGGATTATGGCTACACCTTC	CATSRIRDYGYTF
NA	TRBV5-1	TRBJ2-7	NA	TGCGCCAGCAGCTTGGTGGCCGCGTCCTACGAGCAGTACTTC	CASSLVAASYEQYF
TRBD1	TRBV30	TRBJ2-7	NA	TGTGCCTGGAGTGGGACAGGGGGTGCTAACTTCTACGAGCAGTACTTC	CAWSGTGGANFYEQYF
NA	TRBV20-1	TRBJ2-3	NA	TGCAGTGCTAGGGAACGGACCCATCGGGCAGATACGCAGTATTTT	CSARERTHRADTQYF
NA	TRBV12-3/TRBV12-4	TRBJ2-3	NA	TGTGCCAGCAGTTTAAAGTCAGGGAACACAGATACGCAGTATTTT	CASSLKSGNTDTQYF
NA	TRBV4-2	TRBJ2-6	NA	TGTGCCAGCTCAAAAGGAGGTGGTGGGGCCAACGTCCTGACTTTC	CASSKGGGGANVLTF
NA	TRBV20-1	TRBJ1-1	NA	TGCAGTGCTAGGGGGGGGCTGGGCACTGAAGCTTTCTTT	CSARGGLGTEAFF
TRBD1	TRBV27	TRBJ2-7	NA	TGTGCCAGCAGTTTGACAGGGCCCTACGAGCAGTACTTC	CASSLTGPYEQYF
NA	TRBV30	TRBJ1-2	NA	TGTGCCTGGCGCTCCAGGGTATTGGGCTACACCTTC	CAWRSRVLGYTF
NA	TRBV12-3/TRBV12-4	TRBJ2-3	NA	TGTGCCAGCAGTCCCGACTGGCGGACGCAGTATTTT	CASSPDWRTQYF
TRBD2	TRBV20-1	TRBJ2-1	NA	TGCAGTGCCCAGAGCGGGAGAGGCGTCAATGAGCAGTTCTTC	CSAQSGRGVNEQFF
NA	TRBV24-1	TRBJ2-3	NA	TGTGCCACCAGTGATCCGCGGGACCCAAGGACAGATACGCAGTATTTT	CATSDPRDPRTDTQYF
TRBD2	TRBV6-4	TRBJ2-3	NA	TGTGCCAGCAGTGACTCTAGCGGGGGCACAGATACGCAGTATTTT	CASSDSSGGTDTQYF
TRBD1	TRBV29-1	TRBJ2-3	NA	TGCAGCGGCGACAGGGGGACCACAGATACGCAGTATTTT	CSGDRGTTDTQYF
NA	TRBV2	TRBJ2-7	NA	TGTGCCAGCACCGTTGCTGCCGGGGGCGAGCAGTACTTC	CASTVAAGGEQYF
TRBD2	TRBV7-9	TRBJ2-2	NA	TGTGCCAGCAGCTGGAGACTAGCGGGGGCCGCCGGCGGGGAGCTGTTTTTT	CASSWRLAGAAGGELFF
TRBD1	TRBV13	TRBJ1-6	NA	TGTGCCAGCAGCTTCCCAGGGACAGGGGATTCACCCCTCCACTTT	CASSFPGTGDSPLHF
NA	TRBV12-3/TRBV12-4	TRBJ2-1	NA	TGTGCCAGCAGTTTAATCTCTTTCGGGACATCGGGCATGAATGAGCAGTTCTTC	CASSLISFGTSGMNEQFF
NA	TRBV27	TRBJ2-7	NA	TGTGCCAGCAGTCTTCGGAGGGGGGAGCAGTACTTC	CASSLRRGEQYF
NA	TRBV5-1	TRBJ2-7	NA	TGCGCCAGCAGCTTGGAGGGGACCCCCTACGAGCAGTACTTC	CASSLEGTPYEQYF
NA	TRBV7-8	TRBJ2-1	NA	TGTGCCAGCAGCTTACGAGACTCCGGTTTCGGGCAGTTCTTC	CASSLRDSGFGQFF
NA	TRBV28	TRBJ2-3	NA	TGTGCCAGCGGCCCCTTGGGGGCGGGTAGCACAGATACGCAGTATTTT	CASGPLGAGSTDTQYF
NA	TRBV27	TRBJ2-6	NA	TGTGCCAGCAGTTGGTCTGGGGGGACTGGGGCCAACGTCCTGACTTTC	CASSWSGGTGANVLTF
NA	TRBV29-1	TRBJ1-1	NA	TGCAGCGTTGAAGTAGTACGCGGGTCTGAAGCTTTCTTT	CSVEVVRGSEAFF
TRBD1	TRBV5-4	TRBJ2-3	NA	TGTGCCAGCAGCTTCAGGGGGCACGGCACAGATACGCAGTATTTT	CASSFRGHGTDTQYF
NA	TRBV3-1	TRBJ2-2	NA	TGTGCCAGCAGCCAAGATAGCTGGACGGGAAGCCGCGTCACCGGGGAGCTGTTTTTT	CASSQDSWTGSRVTGELFF
NA	TRBV7-9	TRBJ2-3	once	TGTGCCAGCAGCGATACGGGGTGGGATACGCAGTATTTT	CASSDTGWDTQYF
NA	TRBV4-2	TRBJ2-5	NA	TGTGCCAGCAGCCGGCAGAAAAAAGAGACCCAGTACTTC	CASSRQKKETQYF
TRBD1	TRBV3-1	TRBJ2-5	NA	TGTGCCAGCAGCCCCCAGGCGGACAGGGCACAGACCCAGTACTTC	CASSPQADRAQTQYF
NA	TRBV3-1	TRBJ2-7	NA	TGTGCCAGCAGCCCGACCCTCCACGAGCAGTACTTC	CASSPTLHEQYF
TRBD1	TRBV23-1	TRBJ2-2	NA	TGCGCCAGCCGCCAAGGGCCCGGACAGGATTCATACGGGGAGCTGTTTTTT	CASRQGPGQDSYGELFF
NA	TRBV11-3	TRBJ2-6	many	TGTGCCAGCAGCTTAGGGGCAGGGATTGGGGCCAACGTCCTGACTTTC	CASSLGAGIGANVLTF
NA	TRBV2	TRBJ2-7	NA	TGTGCCAGCAGTGTCTCTATCCCGGGCTTTGTGCAGTACTTC	CASSVSIPGFVQYF
TRBD1	TRBV28	TRBJ2-5	NA	TGTGCCAGCAGTCCCCTCGGACAGGGCCGTGAGACCCAGTACTTC	CASSPLGQGRETQYF
TRBD1	TRBV30	TRBJ1-5	NA	TGTGCCTGGAATACAGGGGGGAATCAGCCCCAGCATTTT	CAWNTGGNQPQHF
TRBD1	TRBV29-1	TRBJ1-5	NA	TGCAGCGTTGGACAGGGTGATCAGCCCCAGCATTTT	CSVGQGDQPQHF
TRBD1	TRBV27	TRBJ1-1	NA	TGTGCCAGCAGTTTATCGGGACAGATCACTGAAGCTTTCTTT	CASSLSGQITEAFF
NA	TRBV2	TRBJ2-5	NA	TGTGCCAGCAGTGAAGCCCAAGTTATGAGAGAGACCCAGTACTTC	CASSEAQVMRETQYF
TRBD1	TRBV5-6	TRBJ1-2	NA	TGTGCCAGCAGCTTGGCCCGGACAGGACTCTATGGCTACACCTTC	CASSLARTGLYGYTF
NA	TRBV6-5	TRBJ2-7	NA	TGTGCCAGCAGTTACTCCAGGGACAACTCCTACGAGCAGTACTTC	CASSYSRDNSYEQYF
NA	TRBV4-3	TRBJ2-1	once	TGCGCCAGCAGCCAAACACGGGACCGGGGGAATGAGCAGTTCTTC	CASSQTRDRGNEQFF
NA	TRBV6-1	TRBJ2-7	NA	TGTGCCAGCAGTGTAGAGGGCTACGAGCAGTACTTC	CASSVEGYEQYF
NA	TRBV27	TRBJ1-5	NA	TGTGCCAGCAGTTTAGTCGGGATTAGCAATCAGCCCCAGCATTTT	CASSLVGISNQPQHF
NA	TRBV30	TRBJ2-1	NA	TGTGCCTGGAGTGTACTTGTCTCCGTGGGTGAGCAGTTCTTC	CAWSVLVSVGEQFF
TRBD1	TRBV7-3	TRBJ1-1	NA	TGTGCCAGCAGCGCCGACAGGGCCACTGAAGCTTTCTTT	CASSADRATEAFF
NA	TRBV19	TRBJ1-4	NA	TGTGCCAGTGGAGCAACTAATGAAAAACTGTTTTTT	CASGATNEKLFF
NA	TRBV9	TRBJ1-2	NA	TGTGCCAGCAGCGCAATTCCGGACCGTGTCTATGGCTACACCTTC	CASSAIPDRVYGYTF
NA	TRBV2	TRBJ1-1	NA	TGTGCCAGCTTACGGGAAATGAACACTGAAGCTTTCTTT	CASLREMNTEAFF
NA	TRBV20-1	TRBJ2-3	NA	TGCAGTGCTAGAGCGGCAGGGCAAAGCACAGATACGCAGTATTTT	CSARAAGQSTDTQYF
TRBD2	TRBV20-1	TRBJ2-7	NA	TGCAGTGGAAAGACTAGCGGGATCTCCTACGAGCAGTACTTC	CSGKTSGISYEQYF
NA	TRBV14	TRBJ2-5	NA	TGTGCCAGCAGCCAGAATCTAGGGAAAGAGACCCAGTACTTC	CASSQNLGKETQYF
TRBD2	TRBV6-2/TRBV6-3	TRBJ2-3	NA	TGTGCCAGCGAAAAGACCCTAGCGGGGGTCACAGATACGCAGTATTTT	CASEKTLAGVTDTQYF
NA	TRBV20-1	TRBJ2-2	NA	TGCAGTGCTAGAAGGCTGTCAGGGGCCGGGGAGCTGTTTTTT	CSARRLSGAGELFF